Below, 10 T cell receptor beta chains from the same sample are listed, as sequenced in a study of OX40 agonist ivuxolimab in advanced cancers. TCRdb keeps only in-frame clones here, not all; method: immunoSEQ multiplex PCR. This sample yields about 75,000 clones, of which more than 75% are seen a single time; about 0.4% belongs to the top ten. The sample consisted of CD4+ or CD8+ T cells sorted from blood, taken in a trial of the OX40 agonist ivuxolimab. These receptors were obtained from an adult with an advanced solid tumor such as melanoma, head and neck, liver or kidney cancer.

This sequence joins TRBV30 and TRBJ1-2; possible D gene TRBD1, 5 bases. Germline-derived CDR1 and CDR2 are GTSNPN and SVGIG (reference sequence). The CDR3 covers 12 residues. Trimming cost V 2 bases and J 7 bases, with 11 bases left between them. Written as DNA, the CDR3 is TGTGCCTGGAGTCGGGGGTGGAGTGGCTACACCTTC. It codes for CAWSRGWSGYTF.

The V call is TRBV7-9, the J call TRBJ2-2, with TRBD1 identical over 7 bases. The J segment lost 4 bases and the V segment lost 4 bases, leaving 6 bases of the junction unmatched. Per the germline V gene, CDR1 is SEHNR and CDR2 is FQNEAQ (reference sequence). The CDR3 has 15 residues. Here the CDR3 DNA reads TGTGCCAGCAGCTCGGGACAGCCTCCCACCGGGGAGCTGTTTTTT. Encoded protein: CASSSGQPPTGELFF.

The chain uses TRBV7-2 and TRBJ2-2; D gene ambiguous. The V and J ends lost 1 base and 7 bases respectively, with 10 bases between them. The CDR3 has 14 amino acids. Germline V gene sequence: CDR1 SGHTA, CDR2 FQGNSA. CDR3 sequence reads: CASSLVPGNGELFF. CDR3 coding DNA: TGTGCCAGCAGCTTAGTTCCCGGCAACGGGGAGCTGTTTTTT.

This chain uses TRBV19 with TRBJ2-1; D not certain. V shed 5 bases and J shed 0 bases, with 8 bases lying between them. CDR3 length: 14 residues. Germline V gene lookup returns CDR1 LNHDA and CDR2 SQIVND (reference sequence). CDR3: CASSYSSSYNEQFF. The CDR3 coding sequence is TGTGCCAGTAGTTACTCGAGCTCCTACAATGAGCAGTTCTTC.

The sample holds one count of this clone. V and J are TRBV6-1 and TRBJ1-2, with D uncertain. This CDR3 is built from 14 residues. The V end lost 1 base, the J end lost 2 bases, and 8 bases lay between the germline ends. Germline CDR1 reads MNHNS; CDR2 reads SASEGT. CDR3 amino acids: CASSEGFRNYGYTF. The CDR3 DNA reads TGTGCCAGCAGTGAAGGTTTCCGGAACTATGGCTACACCTTC.

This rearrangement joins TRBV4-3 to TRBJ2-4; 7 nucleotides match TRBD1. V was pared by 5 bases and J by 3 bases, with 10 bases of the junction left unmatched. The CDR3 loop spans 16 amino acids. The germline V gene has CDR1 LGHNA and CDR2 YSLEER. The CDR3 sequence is CASSKSGGYDKNIQYF. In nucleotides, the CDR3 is TGCGCCAGCAGCAAATCAGGGGGATATGACAAAAACATTCAGTACTTC.

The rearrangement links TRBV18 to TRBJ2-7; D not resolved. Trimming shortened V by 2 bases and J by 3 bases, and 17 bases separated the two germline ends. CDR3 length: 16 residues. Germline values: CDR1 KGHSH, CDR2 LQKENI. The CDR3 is CASSPSEVAVFYEQYF. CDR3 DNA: TGTGCCAGCTCACCATCGGAAGTAGCCGTGTTCTACGAGCAGTACTTC. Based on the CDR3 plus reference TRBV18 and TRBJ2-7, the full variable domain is NAGVMQNPRHLVRRRGQEARLRCSPMKGHSHVYWYRQLPEEGLKFMVYLQKENIIDESGMPKERFSAEFPKEGPSILRIQQVVRGDSAAYFCASSPSEVAVFYEQYFGPGTRLTVT.

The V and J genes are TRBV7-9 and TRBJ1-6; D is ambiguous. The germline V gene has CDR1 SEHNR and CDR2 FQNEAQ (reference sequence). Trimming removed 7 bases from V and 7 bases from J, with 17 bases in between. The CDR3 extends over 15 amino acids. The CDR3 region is CASTTSTSQNSPLHF. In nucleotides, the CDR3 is TGTGCCAGCACCACCTCCACCAGCCAGAATTCACCCCTCCACTTT.

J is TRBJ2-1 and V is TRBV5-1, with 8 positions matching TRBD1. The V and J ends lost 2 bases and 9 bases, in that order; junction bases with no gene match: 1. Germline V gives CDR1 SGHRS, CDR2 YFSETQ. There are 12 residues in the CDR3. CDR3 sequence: CASSFQGAEQFF. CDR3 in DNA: TGCGCCAGCAGCTTTCAGGGGGCTGAGCAGTTCTTC.

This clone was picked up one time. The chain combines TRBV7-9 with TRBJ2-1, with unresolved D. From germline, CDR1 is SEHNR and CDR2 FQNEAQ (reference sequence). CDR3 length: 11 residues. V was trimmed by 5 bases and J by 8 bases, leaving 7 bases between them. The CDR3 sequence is CASSQIDEQFF. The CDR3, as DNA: TGTGCCAGCAGCCAAATAGATGAGCAGTTCTTC.